This entry lists 6 T cell receptor beta chains sequenced from one sample in a study of spatial heterogeneity in lung cancer. As for time point: sample taken at primary tumor resection. Whole RNA, which was extracted from tumor, nontumor lung tissue or frozen PBMC, was sequenced without any cell sorting. One entry per CDR3 protein, called by TCRdb with MiXCR from the 5' RACE reads. This table has roughly 700 distinct CDR3 sequences, approximately 51% appearing once. Material: PBMCs, obtained at surgery. The receptors here all came from a male donor with early-stage non-small cell lung cancer.

Concerning this clonotype itself: This beta chain represents an off-target read in a library built for alpha chains; its size is of limited meaning. CDR3 protein: CASSLSGGKATQYF. The CDR3 nucleotides are TGCGCCAGCAGCTTGTCGGGGGGAAAGGCTACGCAGTATTTT. The chain couples TRBV5-1 to TRBJ2-3; TRBD2 matches at 7 bases. V trimming: 1 base; J trimming: 8 bases; junction bases outside the gene matches: 7. Germline CDR1 reads SGHRS; CDR2 reads YFSETQ. This CDR3 comprises 14 residues. The whole variable domain, filled in from reference TRBV5-1 and TRBJ2-3, reads KAGVTQTPRYLIKTRGQQVTLSCSPISGHRSVSWYQQTPGQGLQFLFEYFSETQRNKGNFPGRFSGRQFSNSRSEMNVSTLELGDSALYLCASSLSGGKATQYFGPGTRLTVL.

Comment on this clonotype: This beta chain is a stray sequence in a library constructed for alpha chains; its clone size is not meaningful. This chain connects TRBV24-1 to TRBJ2-2; D remains unclear. Germline lookup yields CDR1 KGHDR and CDR2 SFDVKD. Trimming left V 5 bases short and J 4 bases short, with 10 bases between. The CDR3 spans 14 residues. CDR3 in amino acids: CATSGYPSTGELFF. The CDR3 DNA reads TGTGCCACCAGTGGATACCCCAGCACCGGGGAGCTGTTTTTT.

A word on this clonotype: This beta chain represents an off-target read in a library built for alpha chains; its size is of limited meaning. V is TRBV7-2 and J is TRBJ1-5; no clear D. The CDR3 spans 14 residues. The V end lost 7 bases, the J end lost 3 bases, and 13 bases lay between the germline ends. Looked up from germline, CDR1 is SGHTA and CDR2 is FQGNSA. In DNA, the CDR3 is TGTGCCAGCACCCCTGGACTAATCAATCAGCCCCAGCATTTT. Translated, it gives CASTPGLINQPQHF.

Comment on this clonotype: As an off-target read in a library built for alpha chains, this beta chain has a frequency of little significance. The chain couples TRBV7-3 to TRBJ2-3, with 7 bases that match TRBD2. With 5 bases clipped from V and 1 base from J, the junction kept 9 bases outside the gene matches. CDR3 size: 16 residues. Per germline, CDR1 SGHTA and CDR2 FQGTGA. The CDR3 loop is CASSRTSGAGTDTQYF. CDR3 nucleotides: TGTGCCAGCAGCCGAACCAGCGGGGCGGGCACAGATACGCAGTATTTT.

Note on this clonotype: This beta chain represents an off-target read in a library built for alpha chains; its size is of limited meaning. The chain carries TRBV7-3 and TRBJ2-1; D is undetermined. The germline gives CDR1 SGHTA, CDR2 FQGTGA. Between the trimmed V and J ends, which lost 5 bases and 0 bases, there was a span of 11 bases. This CDR3 contains 15 residues. CDR3 loop: CASSPTSASYNEQFF. CDR3 nucleotide sequence: TGTGCCAGCAGCCCTACTTCAGCCTCCTACAATGAGCAGTTCTTC.

For this clonotype: For a library built for alpha chains, this beta chain is a stray read; little rests on its size. The chain employs TRBV24-1 and TRBJ1-5; possibly TRBD1 for D (5 bases). The CDR3 extends over 18 amino acids. The V gene's germline CDR1 is KGHDR and CDR2 SFDVKD. Trimming took 6 bases from V and 2 from J, leaving 22 bases between them. CDR3 DNA: TGTGCCACCAGTTCAGGAACAGGCCCCGATGGTGGCAATCAGCCCCAGCATTTT. Its protein product is CATSSGTGPDGGNQPQHF.